At least ten counts were recorded for the clone carrying this T cell receptor beta chain. The antigen is unknown. According to the study, genomic DNA was the template for TCR beta VDJ and CDR3 profiling. TCRdb processed the reads anew with MiXCR; each CDR3 protein has one entry. Of about 190,000 distinct CDR3 sequences detected, roughly 56% appear once; the ten largest clones hold approximately 16%. This specimen belongs to a study of CD8+CD57+ T cells in acquired aplastic anemia. The wider study: Each DNA sample taken from sorted CD4+ and CD8+ cells came to roughly 3.5 ug on average. There were about 10.8 million reads, on average, for CD4+ cells from healthy donors. Broader study findings: Between patients and controls, approximately 29 CD8+ CDR3 sequences were found in common. Patients versus controls showed no significant CD8+ Simpson's diversity difference.

There are 14 residues in the CDR3. Deletions cut 0 bases from V and 5 bases from J, with 11 bases between. The V gene's germline CDR1 is SGHRS and CDR2 YFSETQ. The TCR sequence derives from a human donor in good health, serving as a control. The chain couples TRBV5-1 to TRBJ2-5; tentative D call: TRBD2 (5 bases). The specimen sequenced was sorted CD4+, CD8+, or CD8+CD57+ T cells (not recorded which) from PBMCs. The CDR3 loop is CASSLVVGEETQYF. CDR3 coding DNA: TGCGCCAGCAGCTTGGTGGTCGGGGAGGAGACCCAGTACTTC.